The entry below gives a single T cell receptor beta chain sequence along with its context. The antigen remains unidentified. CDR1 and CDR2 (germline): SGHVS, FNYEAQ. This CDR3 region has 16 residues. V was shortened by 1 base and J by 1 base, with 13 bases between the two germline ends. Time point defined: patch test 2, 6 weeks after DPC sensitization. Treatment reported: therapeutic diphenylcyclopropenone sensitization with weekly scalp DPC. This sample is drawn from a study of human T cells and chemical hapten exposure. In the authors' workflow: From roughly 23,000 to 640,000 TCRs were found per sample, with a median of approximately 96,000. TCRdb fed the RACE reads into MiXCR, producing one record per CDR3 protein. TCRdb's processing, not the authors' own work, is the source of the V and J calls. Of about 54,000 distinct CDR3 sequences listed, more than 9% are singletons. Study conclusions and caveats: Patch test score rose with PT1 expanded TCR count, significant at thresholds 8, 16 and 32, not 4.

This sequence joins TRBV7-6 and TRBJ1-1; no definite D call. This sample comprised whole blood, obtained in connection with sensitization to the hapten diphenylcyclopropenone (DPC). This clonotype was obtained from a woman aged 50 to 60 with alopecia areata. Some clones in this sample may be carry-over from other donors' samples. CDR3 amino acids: CASSLGSAGTNTEAFF. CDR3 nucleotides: TGTGCCAGCAGCTTAGGGTCCGCAGGCACGAACACTGAAGCTTTCTTT.